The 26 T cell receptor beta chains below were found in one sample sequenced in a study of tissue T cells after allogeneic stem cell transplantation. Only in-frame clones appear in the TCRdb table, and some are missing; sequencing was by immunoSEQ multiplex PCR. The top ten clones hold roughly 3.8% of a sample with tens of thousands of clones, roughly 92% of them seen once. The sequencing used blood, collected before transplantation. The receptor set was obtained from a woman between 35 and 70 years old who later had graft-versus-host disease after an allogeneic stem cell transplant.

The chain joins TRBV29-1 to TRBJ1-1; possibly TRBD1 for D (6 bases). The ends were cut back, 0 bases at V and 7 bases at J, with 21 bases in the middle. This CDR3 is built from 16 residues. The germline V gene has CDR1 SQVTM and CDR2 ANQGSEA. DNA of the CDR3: TGCAGCGTTGAAGATCTTAAAAGTGTCAGGGGTCTTGAAGCTTTCTTT. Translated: CSVEDLKSVRGLEAFF.

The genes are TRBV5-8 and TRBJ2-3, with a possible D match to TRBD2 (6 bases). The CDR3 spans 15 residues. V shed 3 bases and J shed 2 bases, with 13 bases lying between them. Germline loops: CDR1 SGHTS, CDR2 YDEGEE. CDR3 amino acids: CASSSGLRLTDTQYF. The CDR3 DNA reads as TGTGCCAGCAGCTCGGGACTTCGCCTCACAGATACGCAGTATTTT.

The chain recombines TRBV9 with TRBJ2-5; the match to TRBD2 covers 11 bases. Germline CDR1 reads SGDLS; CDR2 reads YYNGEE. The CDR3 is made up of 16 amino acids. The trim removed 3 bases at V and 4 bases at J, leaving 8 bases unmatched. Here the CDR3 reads CASSAGLAVGVETQYF. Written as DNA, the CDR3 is TGTGCCAGCAGCGCGGGACTAGCGGTAGGGGTAGAGACCCAGTACTTC.

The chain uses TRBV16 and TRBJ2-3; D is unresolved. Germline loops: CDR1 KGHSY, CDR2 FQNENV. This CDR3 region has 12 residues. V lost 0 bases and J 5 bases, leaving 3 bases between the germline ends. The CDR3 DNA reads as TGTGCCAGCAGCCAATCGAGAGATACGCAGTATTTT. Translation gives CASSQSRDTQYF.

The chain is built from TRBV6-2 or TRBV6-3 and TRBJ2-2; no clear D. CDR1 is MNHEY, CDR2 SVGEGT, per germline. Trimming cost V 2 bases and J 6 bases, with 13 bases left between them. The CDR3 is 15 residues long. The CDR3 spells CASSYRATRAGELFF. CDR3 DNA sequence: TGTGCCAGCAGTTACCGGGCCACCCGGGCCGGGGAGCTGTTTTTT.

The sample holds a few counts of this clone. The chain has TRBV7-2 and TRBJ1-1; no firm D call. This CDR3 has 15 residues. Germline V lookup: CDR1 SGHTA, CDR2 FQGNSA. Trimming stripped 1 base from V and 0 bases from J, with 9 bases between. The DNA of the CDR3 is TGTGCCAGCAGCTTAGGCCCAGGTATGAACACTGAAGCTTTCTTT. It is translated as CASSLGPGMNTEAFF. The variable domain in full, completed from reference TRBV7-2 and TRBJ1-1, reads GAGVSQSPSNKVTEKGKDVELRCDPISGHTALYWYRQSLGQGLEFLIYFQGNSAPDKSGLPSDRFSAERTGGSVSTLTIQRTQQEDSAVYLCASSLGPGMNTEAFFGQGTRLTVV.

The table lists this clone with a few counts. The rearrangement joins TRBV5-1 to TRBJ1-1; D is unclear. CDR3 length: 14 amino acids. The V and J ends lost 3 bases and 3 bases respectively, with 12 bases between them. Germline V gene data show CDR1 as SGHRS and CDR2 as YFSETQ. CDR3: CASSWAGGDTEAFF. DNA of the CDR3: TGCGCCAGCAGCTGGGCAGGCGGGGACACTGAAGCTTTCTTT.

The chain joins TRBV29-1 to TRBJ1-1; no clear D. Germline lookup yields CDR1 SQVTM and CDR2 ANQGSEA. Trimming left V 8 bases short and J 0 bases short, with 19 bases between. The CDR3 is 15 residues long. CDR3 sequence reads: CSYTVQVHMNTEAFF. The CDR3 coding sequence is TGCAGCTACACAGTCCAGGTCCACATGAACACTGAAGCTTTCTTT.

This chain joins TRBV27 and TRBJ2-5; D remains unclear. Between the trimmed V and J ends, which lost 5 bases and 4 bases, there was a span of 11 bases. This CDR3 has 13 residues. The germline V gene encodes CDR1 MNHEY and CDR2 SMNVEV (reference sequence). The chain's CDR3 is CASSPGRGETQYF. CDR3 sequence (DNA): TGTGCCAGCAGTCCTGGACGCGGAGAGACCCAGTACTTC.

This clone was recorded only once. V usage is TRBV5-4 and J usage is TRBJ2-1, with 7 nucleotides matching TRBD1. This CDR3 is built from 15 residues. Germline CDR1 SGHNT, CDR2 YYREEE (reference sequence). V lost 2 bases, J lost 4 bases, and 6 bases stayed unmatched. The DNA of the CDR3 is TGTGCCAGCAGCTTTGACAGGGCGAGGTACAATGAGCAGTTCTTC. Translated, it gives CASSFDRARYNEQFF.

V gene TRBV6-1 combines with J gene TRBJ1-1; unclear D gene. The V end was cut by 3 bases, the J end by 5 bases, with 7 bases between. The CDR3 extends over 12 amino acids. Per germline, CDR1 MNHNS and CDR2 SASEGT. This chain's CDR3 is CASSDVGTEAFF. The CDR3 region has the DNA TGTGCCAGCAGTGACGTGGGGACTGAAGCTTTCTTT.

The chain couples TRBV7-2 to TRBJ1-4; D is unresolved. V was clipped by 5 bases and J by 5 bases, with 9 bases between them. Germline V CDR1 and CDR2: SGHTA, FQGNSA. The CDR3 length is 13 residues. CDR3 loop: CASSDGLNEKLFF. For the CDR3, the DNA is TGTGCCAGCAGCGATGGCCTAAATGAAAAACTGTTTTTT.

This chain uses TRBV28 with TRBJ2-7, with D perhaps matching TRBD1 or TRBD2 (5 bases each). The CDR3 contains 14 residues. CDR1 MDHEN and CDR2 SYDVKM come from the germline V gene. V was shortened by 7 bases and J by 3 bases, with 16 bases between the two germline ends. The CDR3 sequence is CASKTSGPLYEQYF. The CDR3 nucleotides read TGTGCCAGCAAAACCTCGGGGCCGCTCTACGAGCAGTACTTC.

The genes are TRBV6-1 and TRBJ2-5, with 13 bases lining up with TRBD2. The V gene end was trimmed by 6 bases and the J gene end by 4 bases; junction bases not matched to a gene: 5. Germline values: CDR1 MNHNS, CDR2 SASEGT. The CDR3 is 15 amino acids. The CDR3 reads CASSLGLAGVETQYF. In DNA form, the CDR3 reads TGTGCCAGCAGCCTCGGACTAGCGGGAGTAGAGACCCAGTACTTC.

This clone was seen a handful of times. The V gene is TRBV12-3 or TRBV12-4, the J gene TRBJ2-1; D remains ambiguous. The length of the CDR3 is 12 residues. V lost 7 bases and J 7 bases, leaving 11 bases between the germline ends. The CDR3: CASKGIGNEQFF. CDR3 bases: TGTGCCAGCAAAGGGATTGGGAATGAGCAGTTCTTC.

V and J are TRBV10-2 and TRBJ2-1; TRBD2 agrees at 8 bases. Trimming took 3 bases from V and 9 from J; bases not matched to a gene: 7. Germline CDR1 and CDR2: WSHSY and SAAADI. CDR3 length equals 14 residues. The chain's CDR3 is CASSDLAGRGEQFF. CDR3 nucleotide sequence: TGCGCCAGCAGTGACCTAGCGGGCCGGGGTGAGCAGTTCTTC.

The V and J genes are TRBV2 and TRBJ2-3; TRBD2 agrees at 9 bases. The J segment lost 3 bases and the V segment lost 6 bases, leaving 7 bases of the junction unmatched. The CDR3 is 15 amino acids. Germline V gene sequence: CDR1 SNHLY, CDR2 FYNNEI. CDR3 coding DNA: TGTGCCAGCAGCACCAGCGGGAGGAAGACAGATACGCAGTATTTT. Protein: CASSTSGRKTDTQYF.

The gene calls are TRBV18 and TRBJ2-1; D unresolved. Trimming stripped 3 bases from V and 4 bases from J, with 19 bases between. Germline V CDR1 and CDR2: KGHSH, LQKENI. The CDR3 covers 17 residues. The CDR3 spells CASSPPNTTPRYNEQFF. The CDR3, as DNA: TGTGCCAGCTCACCTCCCAACACCACACCGAGATACAATGAGCAGTTCTTC.

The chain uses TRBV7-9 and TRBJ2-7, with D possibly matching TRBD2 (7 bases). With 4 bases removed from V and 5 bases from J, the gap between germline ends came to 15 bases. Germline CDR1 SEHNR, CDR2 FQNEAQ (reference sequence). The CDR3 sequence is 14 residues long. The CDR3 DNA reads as TGTGCCAGCAGCTCGGAGGGGGGGGACCACGAGCAGTACTTC. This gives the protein CASSSEGGDHEQYF.

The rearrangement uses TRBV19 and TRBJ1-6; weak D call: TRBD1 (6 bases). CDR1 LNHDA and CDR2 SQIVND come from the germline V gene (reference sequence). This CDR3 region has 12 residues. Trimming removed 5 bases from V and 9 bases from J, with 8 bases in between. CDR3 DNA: TGTGCCAGTAGTCAGGGGCTTTCACCCCTCCACTTT. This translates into CASSQGLSPLHF.

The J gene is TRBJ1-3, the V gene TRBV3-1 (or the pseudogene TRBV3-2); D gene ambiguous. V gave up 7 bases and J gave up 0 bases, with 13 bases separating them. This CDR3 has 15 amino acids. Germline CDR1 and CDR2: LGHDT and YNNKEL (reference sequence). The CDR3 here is CASTATQSSGNTIYF. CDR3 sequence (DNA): TGTGCCAGCACGGCGACACAGAGCTCTGGAAACACCATATATTTT.

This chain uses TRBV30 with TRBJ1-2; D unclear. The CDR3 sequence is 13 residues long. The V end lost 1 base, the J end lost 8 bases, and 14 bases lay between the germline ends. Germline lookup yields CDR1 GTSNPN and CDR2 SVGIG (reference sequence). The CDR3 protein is CAWSEVGAGGYTF. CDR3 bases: TGTGCCTGGAGTGAGGTGGGCGCCGGGGGCTACACCTTC.

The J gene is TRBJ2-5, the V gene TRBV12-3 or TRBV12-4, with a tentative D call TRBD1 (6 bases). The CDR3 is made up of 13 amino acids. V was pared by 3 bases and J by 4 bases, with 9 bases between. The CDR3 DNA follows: TGTGCCAGCAGTTTCGGCAGGGGAGAGACCCAGTACTTC. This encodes CASSFGRGETQYF.

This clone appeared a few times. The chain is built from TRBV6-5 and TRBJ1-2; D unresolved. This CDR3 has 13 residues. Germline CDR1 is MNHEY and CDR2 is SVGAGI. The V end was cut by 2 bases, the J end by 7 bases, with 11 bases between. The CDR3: CASSYRESPGYTF. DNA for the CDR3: TGTGCCAGCAGTTACCGTGAAAGTCCTGGCTACACCTTC.

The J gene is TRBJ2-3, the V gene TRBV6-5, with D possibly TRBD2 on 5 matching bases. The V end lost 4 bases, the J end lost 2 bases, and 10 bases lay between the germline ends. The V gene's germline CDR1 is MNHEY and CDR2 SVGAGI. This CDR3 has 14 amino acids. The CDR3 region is CASSWVGDTDTQYF. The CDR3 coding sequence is TGTGCCAGCAGTTGGGTGGGAGACACAGATACGCAGTATTTT.

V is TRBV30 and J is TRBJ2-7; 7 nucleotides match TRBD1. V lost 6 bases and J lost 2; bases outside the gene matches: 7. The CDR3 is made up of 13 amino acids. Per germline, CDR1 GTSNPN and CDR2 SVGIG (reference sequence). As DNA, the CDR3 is TGTGCCTGCGAACCGGGACAGACCTACGAGCAGTACTTC. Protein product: CACEPGQTYEQYF.